One sample yielded the 30 T cell receptor beta chains listed below, sequenced in a study of beta chain features in type 1 diabetes (dated by TCRdb to about 2018). Receptor libraries were prepared by the immunoSEQ multiplex PCR assay. The entire isolated RNA was reverse transcribed using the High Capacity cDNA Reverse Transcription Kit, and thus expressed TCRB transcripts were sequenced. Held by TCRdb, this immuneACCESS table contains in-frame sequences only and omits some clones. Under half of the omission traces to an unresolved V gene where checked; the cause of the rest is unknown. The sample table contains 900,000 or so clones; only one count was recorded for roughly a sixth of them. Of the sample, about 0.025% is held by the ten largest clones. Sequencing input: naive CD4+ T cells from blood. The cell subset or site tag for this specimen amounts to: true naive CD4+ T cells. The receptor set was obtained from a young woman in good health.

The V gene is TRBV19, the J gene TRBJ2-7; 12 nucleotides align to TRBD2. After removal of 9 bases from V and 2 bases from J, the junction contained 8 bases not matched to a gene. Per germline, CDR1 LNHDA and CDR2 SQIVND (reference sequence). This CDR3 is built from 15 residues. The CDR3: CASKLAGGLTYEQYF. The CDR3 DNA reads as TGTGCCAGCAAACTAGCGGGAGGACTCACCTACGAGCAGTACTTC. Supplemented by reference TRBV19 and TRBJ2-7, the full variable domain reads DGGITQSPKYLFRKEGQNVTLSCEQNLNHDAMYWYRQDPGQGLRLIYYSQIVNDFQKGDIAEGYSVSREKKESFPLTVTSAQKNPTAFYLCASKLAGGLTYEQYFGPGTRLTVT.

This clone occurred a few times. V and J are TRBV2 and TRBJ2-5; D is ambiguous. The V gene lost 2 bases and the J gene lost 1 base, with 11 bases spanning the gap. In germline, CDR1 is SNHLY, CDR2 FYNNEI. This CDR3 has 15 amino acids. The chain's CDR3 is CASSETWTVQETQYF. The CDR3 coding sequence is TGTGCCAGCAGTGAAACCTGGACGGTCCAAGAGACCCAGTACTTC.

V and J are TRBV4-2 and TRBJ2-3; TRBD2 agrees at 8 bases. The germline CDR1 and CDR2 sequences are LGHNA and YNFKEQ. This CDR3 is built from 17 residues. Losses at the gene ends were 1 base for V and 0 bases for J; bases not matched to a gene: 6. DNA for the CDR3: TGTGCCAGCAGCCAAGGGGGGGCGGGAGGAAGCACAGATACGCAGTATTTT. Residues: CASSQGGAGGSTDTQYF.

Concerning this clone itself: The junction departs from germline at one end; a sequencing error may be responsible. The J gene is TRBJ1-4, the V gene TRBV5-4; TRBD1 aligns across 7 bases. Germline CDR1 is SGHNT and CDR2 is YYREEE (reference sequence). CDR3 size: 14 residues. CDR3 nucleotide sequence: TGTGCCAGCAACTTGCAGGGGGGGAGTGAAAAACTGTTTTTT. Amino acids: CASNLQGGSEKLFF. The full variable domain, rest sourced from reference TRBV5-4 and TRBJ1-4, is ETGVTQSPTHLIKTRGQQVTLRCSSQSGHNTVSWYQQALGQGPQFIFQYYREEENGRGNFPPRFSGLQFPNYSSELNVNALELDDSALYLCASNLQGGSEKLFFGSGTQLSVL.

This clone was recorded a few times. The rearrangement uses TRBV28 and TRBJ1-4; no clear D gene. V gave up 5 bases and J gave up 8 bases, with 18 bases separating them. Per germline, CDR1 MDHEN and CDR2 SYDVKM. This CDR3 has 15 residues. The CDR3 reads CASSIPVALGEKLFF. The CDR3 nucleotides are TGTGCCAGCAGTATCCCAGTCGCGCTAGGGGAAAAACTGTTTTTT. Variable domain in full (rest from reference TRBV28 and TRBJ1-4): DVKVTQSSRYLVKRTGEKVFLECVQDMDHENMFWYRQDPGLGLRLIYFSYDVKMKEKGDIPEGYSVSREKKERFSLILESASTNQTSMYLCASSIPVALGEKLFFGSGTQLSVL.

V usage is TRBV6-5 and J usage is TRBJ2-7, with 9 bases fitting TRBD2. With V trimmed by 7 bases and J by 2 bases, 6 bases remained unmatched. CDR1 is MNHEY and CDR2 is SVGAGI in the germline V gene. The CDR3 is 14 residues long. The CDR3 bases are TGTGCCAGCATCAAGACTAGCGGAACCTACGAGCAGTACTTC. As protein: CASIKTSGTYEQYF.

This clone has only a few counts. The chain combines TRBV20-1 with TRBJ1-2; maybe TRBD1 (6 bases). Germline lookup yields CDR1 DFQATT and CDR2 SNEGSKA (reference sequence). V gave up 8 bases and J gave up 8 bases, with 15 bases separating them. The CDR3 extends over 11 amino acids. The CDR3 region has the DNA TGCAGTCCCCTACGGGGGCGAGGCTACACCTTC. Protein sequence: CSPLRGRGYTF.

J is TRBJ2-1 and V is TRBV18; the D gene is possibly TRBD2 (5 bases). Per germline, CDR1 KGHSH and CDR2 LQKENI. This CDR3 contains 16 residues. Deletions cut 2 bases from V and 0 bases from J, with 11 bases between. DNA of the CDR3: TGTGCCAGCTCACCAACGCGAGGGAGCTCCTACAATGAGCAGTTCTTC. Residues: CASSPTRGSSYNEQFF.

This clone has more than one count but fewer than ten. V gene TRBV4-3 combines with J gene TRBJ2-7, with TRBD2 matching 7 bases. CDR1 is LGHNA, CDR2 YSLEER, per germline. After removal of 4 bases from V and 2 bases from J, the junction contained 11 bases not matched to a gene. The CDR3 totals 16 residues. CDR3 DNA sequence: TGCGCCAGCAGCCTACTATACGAGGGAGGGACCTACGAGCAGTACTTC. This translates into CASSLLYEGGTYEQYF.

This clone was counted only a few times. The V gene is TRBV28, the J gene TRBJ2-5; TRBD2 is a possible D gene (6 bases). The CDR3 length is 17 residues. Germline V gene data show CDR1 as MDHEN and CDR2 as SYDVKM. The V gene lost 7 bases and the J gene lost 2 bases, with 23 bases spanning the gap. The CDR3 is CASNPSGTVAGQETQYF. Here the CDR3 DNA reads TGTGCCAGCAACCCATCGGGGACCGTGGCGGGGCAAGAGACCCAGTACTTC.

This clone was detected a few times. The V call is TRBV9, the J call TRBJ2-3; D ambiguous. V was clipped by 0 bases and J by 6 bases, with 8 bases between them. From germline, CDR1 is SGDLS and CDR2 YYNGEE. This CDR3 contains 13 residues. For the CDR3, the DNA is TGTGCCAGCAGCGTAGATTCGTCCGATACGCAGTATTTT. This sequence encodes CASSVDSSDTQYF.

The chain joins TRBV7-2 to TRBJ2-1, with unresolved D. There are 15 residues in the CDR3. Germline CDR1 SGHTA, CDR2 FQGNSA. Trimming removed 3 bases at V and 6 bases at J, with 15 bases between. The CDR3 region has the DNA TGTGCCAGCAGCTTTACACTCACCTATAGCAATGAGCAGTTCTTC. Protein: CASSFTLTYSNEQFF.

V is TRBV7-9 and J is TRBJ1-5; a weak D match, TRBD1 (5 bases). Germline V gene data show CDR1 as SEHNR and CDR2 as FQNEAQ (reference sequence). The CDR3 totals 13 residues. V lost 4 bases and J 6 bases, leaving 10 bases between the germline ends. In nucleotides, the CDR3 is TGTGCCAGCAGCTCCGCAGGGTTTCAGCCCCAGCATTTT. Translated: CASSSAGFQPQHF.

This clone was seen more than once but under ten times. The same CDR3 can be traced to other DNA sequences in this sample. The chain joins TRBV6-5 to TRBJ1-2; unclear D gene. From germline, CDR1 is MNHEY and CDR2 SVGAGI. The CDR3 covers 12 residues. The V gene lost 0 bases and the J gene lost 2 bases, with 1 base spanning the gap. CDR3 residues: CASSYSNYGYTF. As DNA, the CDR3 is TGTGCCAGCAGTTACTCGAACTATGGCTACACCTTC.

This chain uses TRBV18 with TRBJ2-7; D may be TRBD1 (6 bases). V lost 0 bases to trimming and J lost 2 bases, with 11 bases between them. Germline V gene data show CDR1 as KGHSH and CDR2 as LQKENI. The CDR3 runs 15 residues. The CDR3 DNA reads TGTGCCAGCTCACCACCGGGACACCAAACCTACGAGCAGTACTTC. It yields the protein CASSPPGHQTYEQYF. Variable domain in full (rest from reference TRBV18 and TRBJ2-7): NAGVMQNPRHLVRRRGQEARLRCSPMKGHSHVYWYRQLPEEGLKFMVYLQKENIIDESGMPKERFSAEFPKEGPSILRIQQVVRGDSAAYFCASSPPGHQTYEQYFGPGTRLTVT.

The chain couples TRBV5-1 to TRBJ2-3; a possible D gene is TRBD1 (5 bases). Germline V gene data show CDR1 as SGHRS and CDR2 as YFSETQ. Trimming cost V 1 base and J 2 bases, with 8 bases left between them. The CDR3 is 14 amino acids. The CDR3 sequence: CASSLFGATDTQYF. The CDR3 DNA follows: TGCGCCAGCAGCTTGTTTGGGGCCACAGATACGCAGTATTTT.

The table lists this clone with a few counts. This chain uses TRBV6-1 with TRBJ2-1; TRBD2 matches 7 bases. Trimming took 7 bases from V and 8 from J; bases not matched to a gene: 11. Per germline, CDR1 MNHNS and CDR2 SASEGT. The CDR3 has 14 residues. The CDR3 sequence is CASKAGVASDEQFF. Written as DNA, the CDR3 is TGTGCCAGCAAGGCGGGAGTAGCTAGCGATGAGCAGTTCTTC.

The chain is built from TRBV7-8 and TRBJ2-3; D is unresolved. V was cut by 4 bases and J by 4 bases, with 9 bases left in between. The germline CDR1 and CDR2 sequences are SGHVS and FQNEAQ. The CDR3 loop spans 13 amino acids. The CDR3 is CASSSRWADTQYF. CDR3 coding DNA: TGTGCCAGCAGCTCAAGATGGGCAGATACGCAGTATTTT.

CDR3 in DNA: TGTGCCAGCAGTCCGTCATTCGGAGATACGCAGTATTTT. It specifies CASSPSFGDTQYF. The genes are TRBV28 and TRBJ2-3; no reliable D call. The CDR3 consists of 13 residues. The V end lost 5 bases, the J end lost 5 bases, and 11 bases lay between the germline ends. Germline-derived CDR1 and CDR2 are MDHEN and SYDVKM.

V gene TRBV19 combines with J gene TRBJ1-4; TRBD1 aligns across 8 bases. The CDR3 sequence is 15 residues long. V was clipped by 8 bases and J by 5 bases; unmatched bases: 10. Germline loops: CDR1 LNHDA, CDR2 SQIVND (reference sequence). The CDR3 region is CASGLRRTGNEKLFF. As DNA, the CDR3 is TGTGCCAGTGGACTCCGCAGGACAGGGAATGAAAAACTGTTTTTT.

This clone turned up a few times. V and J are TRBV10-3 and TRBJ2-7; TRBD2 aligns across 8 bases. With V trimmed by 5 bases and J by 1 base, 10 bases remained unmatched. Germline V CDR1 and CDR2: ENHRY, SYGVKD. The CDR3 runs 16 residues. As DNA, the CDR3 is TGTGCCATCAGTCCCCCGGGACTAGGGGGTTCCTACGAGCAGTACTTC. As protein: CAISPPGLGGSYEQYF.

This clone was found a few times. The chain joins TRBV5-1 to TRBJ1-2; D is possibly TRBD1 (6 bases). The V gene's germline CDR1 is SGHRS and CDR2 YFSETQ. V was shortened by 2 bases and J by 8 bases, with 16 bases between the two germline ends. The CDR3 contains 14 residues. The CDR3 DNA is TGCGCCAGCAGCTTTATCGGCAGGGGAGACGGCTACACCTTC. This gives the protein CASSFIGRGDGYTF.

This clone was picked up one time. The CDR3, as DNA: TGTGCCAGCAGTGAACACAGGACTAGCGGGGCAGATACGCAGTATTTT. Its protein is CASSEHRTSGADTQYF. The genes are TRBV2 and TRBJ2-3; 12 bases fit TRBD2. The germline gives CDR1 SNHLY, CDR2 FYNNEI. V lost 2 bases to trimming and J lost 4 bases; unmatched junction nucleotides: 4. This CDR3 region has 16 residues.

This chain connects TRBV25-1 to TRBJ2-3; D is unclear. The CDR3 has 13 residues. V gave up 3 bases and J gave up 4 bases, with 8 bases separating them. Germline loops: CDR1 MGHDK, CDR2 SYGVNS. CDR3 sequence: CASSDSVADTQYF. DNA of the CDR3: TGTGCCAGCAGTGACAGTGTGGCAGATACGCAGTATTTT.

This clone was picked up a small number of times. The rearrangement joins TRBV7-2 to TRBJ2-2; D is perhaps TRBD1 (5 bases). The CDR3 is 15 residues long. The germline V gene encodes CDR1 SGHTA and CDR2 FQGNSA. Trimming left V 4 bases short and J 4 bases short, with 13 bases between. This chain's CDR3 is CASSSYRGSTGELFF. The CDR3 DNA follows: TGTGCCAGCAGCTCTTATAGGGGTAGCACCGGGGAGCTGTTTTTT.

This clone has a single count. The chain links TRBV5-4 to TRBJ2-3; D is uncertain. The CDR3 has 13 residues. The ends were cut back, 3 bases at V and 1 base at J, with 6 bases in the middle. Germline-derived CDR1 and CDR2 are SGHNT and YYREEE (reference sequence). CDR3 in DNA: TGTGCCAGCAGCTCACCACGCACAGATACGCAGTATTTT. It yields the protein CASSSPRTDTQYF.

The genes are TRBV7-9 and TRBJ2-4; 8 bases line up with TRBD2. The CDR3 length is 14 residues. The V gene's germline CDR1 is SEHNR and CDR2 FQNEAQ (reference sequence). Germline trimming cut 5 bases from V and 9 bases from J; bases unmatched to any gene: 9. Here the CDR3 DNA reads TGTGCCAGCAGCCCACTCGGACGGGGGGGCATTCAGTACTTC. Protein: CASSPLGRGGIQYF.

V and J are TRBV28 and TRBJ1-2; perhaps TRBD1 as D (6 bases). The CDR3 is made up of 17 amino acids. V lost 2 bases and J 6 bases, leaving 22 bases between the germline ends. Germline loops: CDR1 MDHEN, CDR2 SYDVKM. The CDR3 nucleotides are TGTGCCAGCAGTTTAGAAGCTCTAACAGGGCTTTTCGATGGCTACACCTTC. Amino acid sequence: CASSLEALTGLFDGYTF.

The chain couples TRBV7-9 to TRBJ2-3; D possibly corresponds to TRBD1 (6 bases). Between the trimmed V and J ends, which lost 5 bases and 2 bases, there was a span of 11 bases. The CDR3 spans 14 residues. The germline V gene has CDR1 SEHNR and CDR2 FQNEAQ (reference sequence). The CDR3 DNA reads as TGTGCCAGCAGCCTACGGGACAACACAGATACGCAGTATTTT. Translated, it gives CASSLRDNTDTQYF.

A few counts support this clone. CDR3 DNA: TGTGCCAGCTCACCACCGTTTGCTAGCGGGAGATCCGGAGGCGGGGAGCTGTTTTTT. Amino acids: CASSPPFASGRSGGGELFF. The chain is built from TRBV18 and TRBJ2-2; 10 bases line up with TRBD2. Trimming cost V 0 bases and J 7 bases; bases outside gene matches: 14. This CDR3 has 19 residues. Germline V gene sequence: CDR1 KGHSH, CDR2 LQKENI.